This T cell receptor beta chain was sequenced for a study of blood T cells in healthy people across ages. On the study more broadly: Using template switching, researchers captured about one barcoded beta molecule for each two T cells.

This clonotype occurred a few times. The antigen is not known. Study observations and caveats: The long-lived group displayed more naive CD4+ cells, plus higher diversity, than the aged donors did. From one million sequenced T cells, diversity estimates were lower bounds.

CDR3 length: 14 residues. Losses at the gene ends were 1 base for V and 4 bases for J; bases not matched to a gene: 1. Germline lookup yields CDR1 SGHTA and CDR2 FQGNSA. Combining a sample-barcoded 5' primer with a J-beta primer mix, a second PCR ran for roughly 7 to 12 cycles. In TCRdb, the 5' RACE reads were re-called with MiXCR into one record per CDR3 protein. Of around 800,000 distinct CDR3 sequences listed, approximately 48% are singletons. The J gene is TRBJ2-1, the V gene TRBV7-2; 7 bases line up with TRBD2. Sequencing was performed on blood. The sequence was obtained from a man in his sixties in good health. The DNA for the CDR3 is TGTGCCAGCAGCTTAGGGGACTATTACAATGAGCAGTTCTTC. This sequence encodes CASSLGDYYNEQFF. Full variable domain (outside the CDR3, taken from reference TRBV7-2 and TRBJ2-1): GAGVSQSPSNKVTEKGKDVELRCDPISGHTALYWYRQSLGQGLEFLIYFQGNSAPDKSGLPSDRFSAERTGGSVSTLTIQRTQQEDSAVYLCASSLGDYYNEQFFGPGTRLTVL.